Sample share makes the clone carrying this TCR beta chain medium-sized. Unique molecular identifier tags were affixed to discrete cDNA molecules. TCRdb fed the 5' RACE reads into MiXCR, producing one record per CDR3 protein. Counted here are roughly 28,000 distinct CDR3 sequences, roughly 5.9% occurring once; the ten biggest clones make up about 0.85%. This sample stems from a study of early T cells in non-severe SARS-CoV-2 infection. On the study more broadly: It was bulk RNA from unsorted whole blood that was sequenced, and the chains were unpaired.

The sequenced sample was whole blood. This sequence was found in an adult who was a healthcare worker with PCR-confirmed SARS-CoV-2 infection or an uninfected control (not recorded which).

As DNA, the CDR3 is TGTGCCAGCAGTTACGATGATGAGCAGTTCTTC. Translated: CASSYDDEQFF. V is TRBV6-2 or TRBV6-3 and J is TRBJ2-1; no firm D call. The CDR3 runs 11 residues. V was pared by 2 bases and J by 8 bases, with 4 bases between. Germline-derived CDR1 and CDR2 are MNHEY and SVGEGT.